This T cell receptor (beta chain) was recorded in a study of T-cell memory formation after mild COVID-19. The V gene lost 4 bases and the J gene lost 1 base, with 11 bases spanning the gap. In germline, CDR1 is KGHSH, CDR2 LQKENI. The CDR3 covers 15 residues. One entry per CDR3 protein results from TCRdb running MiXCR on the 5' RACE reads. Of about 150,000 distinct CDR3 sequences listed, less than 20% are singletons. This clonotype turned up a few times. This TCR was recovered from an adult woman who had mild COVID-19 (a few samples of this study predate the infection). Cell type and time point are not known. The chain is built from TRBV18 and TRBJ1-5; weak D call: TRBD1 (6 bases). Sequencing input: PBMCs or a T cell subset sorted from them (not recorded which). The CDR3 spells CASSLDSRSNQPQHF. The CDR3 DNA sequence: TGTGCCAGCTCACTGGACAGTAGGAGCAATCAGCCCCAGCATTTT. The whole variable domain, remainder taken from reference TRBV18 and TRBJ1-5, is NAGVMQNPRHLVRRRGQEARLRCSPMKGHSHVYWYRQLPEEGLKFMVYLQKENIIDESGMPKERFSAEFPKEGPSILRIQQVVRGDSAAYFCASSLDSRSNQPQHFGDGTRLSIL.